Following are 4 T cell receptor beta chains from one sample sequenced in a study of post-analysis software for immune sequencing data. Whole-study findings and limits: Elevated frequency relative to controls characterized roughly 5 TRBV segments in patients, TRBV5-6, TRBV5-1 and TRBV20-1 among them.

These TCRs are of unknown antigen specificity. Presence of unique molecular identifiers characterized the TCR beta cDNA libraries. TCRdb re-called the PCR reads with MiXCR, one entry per CDR3 protein. The sample holds about 770,000 distinct CDR3 sequences, more than 45% seen once. Sequenced input: blood. The receptor set was obtained from a girl under 18 with multiple sclerosis.

The chain links TRBV15 to TRBJ2-7; D might be TRBD1 (5 bases). The V end was cut by 0 bases, the J end by 6 bases, with 9 bases between. This CDR3 has 13 residues. CDR1 is LNHNV and CDR2 is YYDKDF in the germline V gene (reference sequence). CDR3 protein: CATSRDRGSEQYF. The CDR3 DNA follows: TGTGCCACCAGCAGAGATAGGGGTTCCGAGCAGTACTTC.

V gene TRBV7-8 combines with J gene TRBJ1-4; TRBD1 matches 7 bases. With V trimmed by 4 bases and J by 7 bases, 9 bases remained unmatched. Germline V gives CDR1 SGHVS, CDR2 FQNEAQ. The CDR3 is made up of 15 amino acids. The CDR3 loop is CASSSGGLKGEKLFF. In nucleotides, the CDR3 is TGTGCCAGCAGCTCAGGGGGGTTGAAAGGTGAAAAACTGTTTTTT.

The chain has TRBV15 and TRBJ2-3, with a tentative D call TRBD2 (7 bases). The CDR3 consists of 15 residues. V lost 8 bases and J lost 0, with 15 bases in between. Germline V gene data show CDR1 as LNHNV and CDR2 as YYDKDF (reference sequence). The CDR3 here is CATAEGGGSTDTQYF. The CDR3 DNA is TGTGCCACCGCAGAAGGGGGGGGCAGCACAGATACGCAGTATTTT.

The J gene is TRBJ2-7, the V gene TRBV20-1; 9 nucleotides line up with TRBD1. With V trimmed by 1 base and J by 2 bases, 6 bases remained unmatched. This CDR3 contains 15 residues. Germline values: CDR1 DFQATT, CDR2 SNEGSKA (reference sequence). For the CDR3, the DNA is TGCAGTGCTAGAGGCTCCCGGGACAGGGCCTACGAGCAGTACTTC. This translates into CSARGSRDRAYEQYF.